This TCR beta chain appears in the sequencing data of a study of response to subunit inactivated influenza vaccine. TCRdb called the RT-PCR reads again in MiXCR, with one record for every CDR3 protein. Of about 650,000 distinct CDR3 sequences listed, 11% to 15% were seen once; the top ten hold approximately 7.6%. The V end was cut by 3 bases, the J end by 0 bases, with 13 bases between. This CDR3 spans 16 amino acids. The germline CDR1 and CDR2 sequences are MNHEY and SMNVEV (reference sequence). This chain links TRBV27 with TRBJ2-3; D unresolved. The receptor comes from a man aged 45-65 years who received an inactivated influenza vaccine. Sequencing used PBMCs from blood, obtained about 14 days before vaccination. CDR3 nucleotides: TGTGCCAGCAGTTTGATGGCAGCCTCTAGCACAGATACGCAGTATTTT. It translates to CASSLMAASSTDTQYF.